Reported below is one T cell receptor beta chain. The antigen is undetermined. This entry belongs to a study of CD4+ T cells in melanoma. The CDR3 covers 13 residues. Per germline, CDR1 MNHEY and CDR2 SMNVEV (reference sequence). V dropped 8 bases and J dropped 6; count of bases not matched to a gene: 10. Notes on the study in general: In melanoma, neoantigen-specific CD4+ T cells reportedly differed in differentiation state. A reported correlation linked neoantigen-specific CD4+ T cells to CD8+, macrophage and B cell function.

Repertoires were generated with immunoSEQ multiplex PCR, while TCRdb's copy carries only in-frame clones and drops some. The sample carries roughly 60,000 clones, over 60% recorded once. This TCR was sampled from a human donor with melanoma. Sequences were obtained from tumor tissue. The genes are TRBV27 and TRBJ2-7, with 7 bases that match TRBD2. The CDR3 is CASWGGAGLEQYF. CDR3 DNA: TGTGCCAGCTGGGGAGGGGCAGGGCTCGAGCAGTACTTC.